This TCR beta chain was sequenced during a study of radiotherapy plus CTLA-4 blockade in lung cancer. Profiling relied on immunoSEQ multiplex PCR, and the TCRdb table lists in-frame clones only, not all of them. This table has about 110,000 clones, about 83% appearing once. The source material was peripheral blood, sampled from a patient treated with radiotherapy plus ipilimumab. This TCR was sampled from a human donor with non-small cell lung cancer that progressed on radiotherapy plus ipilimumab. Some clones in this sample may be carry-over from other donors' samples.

Written as DNA, the CDR3 is TGTGCCAGCACTAGGGACGCAGTCCAAATTCAGTACTTC. Translated: CASTRDAVQIQYF. The chain has TRBV7-9 and TRBJ2-4; either TRBD1 or TRBD2 may fit D (5 bases each). The CDR3 covers 13 residues. From germline, CDR1 is SEHNR and CDR2 FQNEAQ (reference sequence). Trimming cost V 7 bases and J 10 bases, with 17 bases left between them.